The 4 T cell receptor beta chains below were found in one sample sequenced in a study of control samples from healthy donors and cancer patients. Some clones are missing from TCRdb's copy, which holds only in-frame ones; the method was immunoSEQ multiplex PCR. The data show 90,000 to 100,000 clones, roughly three quarters seen once. The sequencing input was blood. The receptors originated from a woman aged 25 to 39 in good health.

V and J are TRBV30 and TRBJ2-3; 10 bases match TRBD2. J lost 2 bases, V lost 0 bases, and 8 bases had no gene match. Germline CDR1 is GTSNPN and CDR2 is SVGIG (reference sequence). The CDR3 runs 17 residues. Here the CDR3 reads CAWSVYRTSGTTDTQYF. In nucleotides, the CDR3 is TGTGCCTGGAGTGTTTACCGGACTAGCGGTACCACAGATACGCAGTATTTT.

This clone has only a few counts. This chain joins TRBV27 and TRBJ2-1; 8 nucleotides line up with TRBD2. The trim removed 5 bases at V and 7 bases at J, leaving 7 bases unmatched. This CDR3 region has 14 residues. CDR1 is MNHEY and CDR2 is SMNVEV in the germline V gene (reference sequence). For the CDR3, the DNA is TGTGCCAGCAGTCTGCGGGGGGCCCTAAATGAGCAGTTCTTC. Residues: CASSLRGALNEQFF.

The V and J genes are TRBV19 and TRBJ2-5, with D possibly being TRBD2 (6 bases). CDR3 size: 14 residues. Trimming took off 5 bases at V and 5 bases at J, with 15 bases between the two ends. Germline assignment: CDR1 LNHDA and CDR2 SQIVND (reference sequence). The CDR3 sequence: CASSLRWGRETQYF. CDR3 coding DNA: TGTGCCAGTAGTCTCCGCTGGGGGAGGGAGACCCAGTACTTC. The full variable domain, in which reference TRBV19 and TRBJ2-5 provide the parts outside the CDR3, is DGGITQSPKYLFRKEGQNVTLSCEQNLNHDAMYWYRQDPGQGLRLIYYSQIVNDFQKGDIAEGYSVSREKKESFPLTVTSAQKNPTAFYLCASSLRWGRETQYFGPGTRLLVL.

The chain joins TRBV23-1 to TRBJ2-7; D is possibly TRBD1 or TRBD2 (6 bases each). TRBV23-1 is known as an ORF, though its function is uncertain. The ends were cut back, 4 bases at V and 3 bases at J, with 13 bases in the middle. There are 14 residues in the CDR3. CDR3 protein: CASSLRGTLYEQYF. The DNA of the CDR3 is TGCGCCAGCAGTCTTCGGGGGACACTCTACGAGCAGTACTTC.